This T cell receptor (beta chain) was captured by sequencing in a study of control samples from healthy donors and cancer patients. The CDR3 is 13 residues long. V was pared by 6 bases and J by 3 bases, with 11 bases between. In germline, CDR1 is SGHNT, CDR2 YYREEE (reference sequence). Method: immunoSEQ multiplex PCR; TCRdb's copy keeps in-frame clones and lacks some. The table shows roughly 90,000 clones, with roughly 82% occurring only once. The sample consisted of blood. V and J are TRBV5-4 and TRBJ2-3, with unresolved D. The TCR comes from an older woman in good health. CDR3 coding DNA: TGTGCCAGCACCCCGGACGGTACAGATACGCAGTATTTT. This codes for CASTPDGTDTQYF. The full variable domain, completed using reference TRBV5-4 and TRBJ2-3, is ETGVTQSPTHLIKTRGQQVTLRCSSQSGHNTVSWYQQALGQGPQFIFQYYREEENGRGNFPPRFSGLQFPNYSSELNVNALELDDSALYLCASTPDGTDTQYFGPGTRLTVL.